This T cell receptor (beta chain) is from a study of tumor-infiltrating lymphocytes in oesophageal squamous cell carcinoma. MiXCR was run by TCRdb on the PCR reads, yielding one entry per CDR3 protein. The sample carries about 13,000 distinct CDR3 sequences, 54% recorded once. This CDR3 contains 15 residues. Losses at the gene ends were 6 bases for V and 5 bases for J; bases not matched to a gene: 11. From germline, CDR1 is SGHRS and CDR2 YFSETQ. In this sample, this clonotype turned up many times. The TCR sequence derives from a male donor with esophageal squamous cell carcinoma. The sample taken for sequencing was esophageal tumor tissue. The chain joins TRBV5-1 to TRBJ2-7; 10 bases align to TRBD1. The CDR3 DNA sequence: TGCGCCAGCACCTATTCCGGGACAGGGGAGCACGAGCAGTACTTC. Its translation is CASTYSGTGEHEQYF.